This TCR beta chain is from a study of cytomegalovirus exposure and HLA in healthy donors. Study observations and caveats: Per a later analysis, under 20,000 TCR beta sequences showed association with HLA alleles at 0.05 false discovery rate.

In the PCR, 60 Vbeta and 13 Jbeta primers were used. Generated by immunoSEQ multiplex PCR, the TCRdb table keeps only in-frame clones and is missing some. The sample comprises around 130,000 clones, roughly four fifths of which are singletons, and about 1.7% rests with the top ten. Details on this clone: Antigen: not known.

CDR1 is SGHDT, CDR2 YYEEEE, per germline. The CDR3 is made up of 15 amino acids. Trimming removed 4 bases at V and 3 bases at J, with 17 bases between. This rearrangement joins TRBV5-6 to TRBJ2-7; perhaps TRBD1 as D (6 bases). The sequenced sample was PBMCs. This TCR derives from a middle-aged man in good health and CMV-seronegative. In DNA, the CDR3 is TGTGCCAGCAGCAGCTTAGGTAGGGGGAGCTACGAGCAGTACTTC. As protein: CASSSLGRGSYEQYF.